Shown below are 31 T cell receptor beta chains from a single sample sequenced in a study of shared clonotypes between healthy human individuals. Only in-frame clones appear in the TCRdb table, and some are missing; sequencing was by immunoSEQ multiplex PCR. This table has approximately 2.3 million clones, 85% to 95% appearing once. Sequencing used naive CD4+ T cells from PBMCs. As to subset: CD45RA+ positively selected. The origin of the receptors is a man aged 18 to 29 in good health. Some clones in this sample may be carry-over from other donors' samples.

The genes are TRBV25-1 and TRBJ1-1, with 10 nucleotides matching TRBD1. CDR1 MGHDK and CDR2 SYGVNS come from the germline V gene. V was pared by 4 bases and J by 10 bases, with 6 bases of the junction left unmatched. The CDR3 is made up of 13 amino acids. CDR3 DNA sequence: TGTGCCAGCAGTGTGGGACAGGGGCGGAGAGCTTTCTTT. Translated: CASSVGQGRRAFF.

V gene TRBV28 combines with J gene TRBJ2-7; D gene ambiguous. This CDR3 is built from 14 residues. Germline loops: CDR1 MDHEN, CDR2 SYDVKM. V gave up 5 bases and J gave up 4 bases, with 15 bases separating them. The CDR3 nucleotides read TGTGCCAGCAGTCCGCAGACCGGCACGTACGAGCAGTACTTC. It translates to CASSPQTGTYEQYF.

V is TRBV7-2 and J is TRBJ2-1; 9 bases agree with TRBD2. The V gene end was trimmed by 0 bases and the J gene end by 3 bases; junction bases not matched to a gene: 6. CDR1 and CDR2 (germline): SGHTA, FQGNSA. The CDR3 is made up of 17 amino acids. The chain's CDR3 is CASSLARSSGSYNEQFF. The CDR3 bases are TGTGCCAGCAGCTTAGCGCGCAGTAGCGGGAGCTACAATGAGCAGTTCTTC.

The V call is TRBV10-2, the J call TRBJ2-7, with 10 bases identical to TRBD2. The V and J ends lost 8 bases and 5 bases, in that order; junction bases with no gene match: 9. CDR1 and CDR2 from the germline V gene are WSHSY and SAAADI. This CDR3 has 14 amino acids. This CDR3 reads CASSQAGGPHEQYF. The CDR3 DNA reads TGCGCCAGCTCCCAAGCGGGAGGGCCCCACGAGCAGTACTTC.

The CDR3 protein is CASSIDVRKYANTGELFF. The CDR3 DNA is TGTGCCAGTAGTATAGACGTTCGCAAATATGCGAACACCGGGGAGCTGTTTTTT. V is TRBV19 and J is TRBJ2-2, with D unresolved. The CDR3 loop spans 18 amino acids. The germline V gene encodes CDR1 LNHDA and CDR2 SQIVND (reference sequence). Trimming removed 0 bases at V and 0 bases at J, with 14 bases between. The whole variable domain, filled in from reference TRBV19 and TRBJ2-2, reads DGGITQSPKYLFRKEGQNVTLSCEQNLNHDAMYWYRQDPGQGLRLIYYSQIVNDFQKGDIAEGYSVSREKKESFPLTVTSAQKNPTAFYLCASSIDVRKYANTGELFFGEGSRLTVL.

V and J are TRBV30 and TRBJ1-5; 7 bases are shared with TRBD1. Trimming removed 2 bases from V and 4 bases from J; junction bases left unmatched: 8. The CDR3 totals 15 residues. Per the germline V gene, CDR1 is GTSNPN and CDR2 is SVGIG (reference sequence). The CDR3 sequence: CAWSPTGTANQPQHF. The CDR3 nucleotides are TGTGCCTGGAGTCCGACCGGGACAGCTAATCAGCCCCAGCATTTT.

The chain employs TRBV5-6 and TRBJ2-7; 10 bases fit TRBD2. J lost 3 bases, V lost 4 bases, and 10 bases had no gene match. This CDR3 spans 16 amino acids. Germline CDR1 reads SGHDT; CDR2 reads YYEEEE. CDR3 nucleotides: TGTGCCAGCAGCCCCCCTTCTAGCGGGAGTTTCTACGAGCAGTACTTC. It specifies CASSPPSSGSFYEQYF.

The CDR3 DNA reads TGTGCCTGGAGTCTATGGACTAGCGGGAGTACCCACGAGCAGTACTTC. This encodes CAWSLWTSGSTHEQYF. This rearrangement joins TRBV30 to TRBJ2-7; 13 bases are a match to TRBD2. This CDR3 contains 16 residues. V gave up 2 bases and J gave up 5 bases; unmatched junction bases: 9. Germline CDR1 and CDR2: GTSNPN and SVGIG (reference sequence).

CDR3 sequence: CASSGPAGELFF. In DNA form, the CDR3 reads TGTGCCAGCAGTGGCCCGGCCGGGGAGCTGTTTTTT. The chain uses TRBV6-4 and TRBJ2-2, with no clear D. The V end was cut by 4 bases, the J end by 6 bases, with 6 bases between. Germline-derived CDR1 and CDR2 are MRHNA and SNTAGT. The CDR3 has 12 amino acids.

V is TRBV28 and J is TRBJ2-1; the D gene could be TRBD1 or TRBD2 (7 bases each). V was cut by 2 bases and J by 6 bases, with 14 bases left in between. Germline V gene sequence: CDR1 MDHEN, CDR2 SYDVKM. The length of the CDR3 is 15 residues. The CDR3, as DNA: TGTGCCAGCAGTTTAAGGCAGGGGGGGATCAATGAGCAGTTCTTC. It specifies CASSLRQGGINEQFF.

This clone showed up just once. This specimen includes other DNA sequences encoding the same CDR3. V usage is TRBV27 and J usage is TRBJ2-5; D is possibly TRBD1 or TRBD2 (5 bases each). Trimming removed 6 bases at V and 4 bases at J, with 12 bases between. The CDR3 runs to 13 residues. CDR1 is MNHEY and CDR2 is SMNVEV in the germline V gene (reference sequence). The CDR3 coding sequence is TGTGCCAGCAGCCCCCGTGGGGGAGAGACCCAGTACTTC. It codes for CASSPRGGETQYF.

The J gene is TRBJ2-7, the V gene TRBV27, with D hard to call. Germline values: CDR1 MNHEY, CDR2 SMNVEV (reference sequence). Trimming removed 6 bases at V and 1 base at J, with 16 bases between. CDR3 length: 15 amino acids. The CDR3 nucleotides are TGTGCCAGCAGAGACGACGGAGCCGCGTCCTACGAGCAGTACTTC. This codes for CASRDDGAASYEQYF.

This chain's CDR3 is CASSSLQYSNQPQHF. As DNA, the CDR3 is TGTGCCAGCAGTTCTTTACAGTATAGCAATCAGCCCCAGCATTTT. The chain employs TRBV28 and TRBJ1-5; no reliable D call. Trimming left V 4 bases short and J 0 bases short, with 10 bases between. The CDR3 extends over 15 amino acids. The germline V gene encodes CDR1 MDHEN and CDR2 SYDVKM.

The chain recombines TRBV4-3 with TRBJ2-1, with D perhaps matching TRBD2 (5 bases). Trimming took off 0 bases at V and 5 bases at J, with 14 bases between the two ends. The CDR3 covers 16 residues. Looked up from germline, CDR1 is LGHNA and CDR2 is YSLEER. As DNA, the CDR3 is TGCGCCAGCAGCCAAGAGAGGGTGGGTTGGGACAATGAGCAGTTCTTC. The encoded protein is CASSQERVGWDNEQFF.

This clone was recorded once. The J gene is TRBJ2-7, the V gene TRBV14; tentatively, D is TRBD2 (5 bases). The CDR3 length is 15 residues. Germline V lookup: CDR1 SGHDN, CDR2 FVKESK. Trimming left V 1 base short and J 3 bases short, with 13 bases between. The CDR3 reads CASSQALEGNYEQYF. DNA for the CDR3: TGTGCCAGCAGCCAAGCTTTAGAGGGCAACTACGAGCAGTACTTC.

Here the CDR3 reads CASSLMGEGEAFF. CDR3 in DNA: TGTGCCAGCAGCTTAATGGGCGAGGGGGAAGCTTTCTTT. The rearrangement links TRBV7-3 to TRBJ1-1; D possibly corresponds to TRBD1 (5 bases). The CDR3 totals 13 residues. Germline V CDR1 and CDR2: SGHTA, FQGTGA. Trimming removed 1 base from V and 8 bases from J, with 11 bases in between.

Comment on this clone: Different DNA sequences within this sample yield the same CDR3. This rearrangement joins TRBV13 to TRBJ2-3, with a possible D match to TRBD1 (6 bases). Germline values: CDR1 PRHDT, CDR2 FYEKMQ (reference sequence). CDR3 length: 16 residues. V was cut by 2 bases and J by 1 base, with 13 bases left in between. CDR3 in amino acids: CASSLRLAGGTDTQYF. CDR3 DNA sequence: TGTGCCAGCAGCTTACGATTGGCAGGGGGCACAGATACGCAGTATTTT.

This clone was detected once. Other DNA sequences in the same sample also yield this CDR3. The chain is built from TRBV7-3 and TRBJ2-1; no clear D. CDR1 and CDR2 from the germline V gene are SGHTA and FQGTGA. The CDR3 has 15 amino acids. V lost 2 bases and J lost 2, with 10 bases in between. Here the CDR3 reads CASSLSGGPYNEQFF. The CDR3 DNA follows: TGTGCCAGCAGCTTATCCGGTGGACCCTACAATGAGCAGTTCTTC.

In regard to this clone: Other DNA sequences from this sample encode an identical CDR3 as well. This sequence joins TRBV28 and TRBJ1-4, with no clear D. Germline V CDR1 and CDR2: MDHEN, SYDVKM. V gave up 6 bases and J gave up 8 bases, with 7 bases separating them. The CDR3 runs to 11 residues. The CDR3, as DNA: TGTGCCAGCAGGGGTGGGGAAAAACTGTTTTTT. Translation gives CASRGGEKLFF.

V gene TRBV13 combines with J gene TRBJ2-7; D remains unclear. Germline values: CDR1 PRHDT, CDR2 FYEKMQ (reference sequence). V shed 6 bases and J shed 7 bases, with 22 bases lying between them. The CDR3 is made up of 15 amino acids. The CDR3 coding sequence is TGTGCCAGCAGACGAACTCGGACGGCCCTCGGGGAGCAGTACTTC. It encodes CASRRTRTALGEQYF.

This clone was detected only a few times. The chain joins TRBV5-6 to TRBJ1-1, with D unresolved. This CDR3 has 16 amino acids. The V gene's germline CDR1 is SGHDT and CDR2 YYEEEE. Trimming took 0 bases from V and 1 from J, leaving 13 bases between them. DNA of the CDR3: TGTGCCAGCAGCTTGGTGGACGTAATCTCGAACACTGAAGCTTTCTTT. Protein sequence: CASSLVDVISNTEAFF.

This rearrangement joins TRBV7-2 to TRBJ1-6; TRBD1 agrees at 8 bases. CDR3 length: 14 residues. Germline V lookup: CDR1 SGHTA, CDR2 FQGNSA. With 2 bases clipped from V and 11 bases from J, the junction kept 5 bases outside the gene matches. The CDR3 region has the DNA TGTGCCAGCAGCTTATATCGACAGGGGACACCCCTCCACTTT. Protein sequence: CASSLYRQGTPLHF.

The gene calls are TRBV7-8 and TRBJ1-1, with TRBD1 as a possible D gene (5 bases). Between the trimmed V and J ends, which lost 10 bases and 0 bases, there was a span of 12 bases. This CDR3 is built from 13 residues. The germline V gene has CDR1 SGHVS and CDR2 FQNEAQ. CDR3 sequence reads: CATPGPVNTEAFF. Written as DNA, the CDR3 is TGTGCCACCCCGGGACCGGTGAACACTGAAGCTTTCTTT.

This sequence joins TRBV27 and TRBJ2-7; TRBD1 might be the D (6 bases). V shed 4 bases and J shed 0 bases, with 16 bases lying between them. The germline gives CDR1 MNHEY, CDR2 SMNVEV (reference sequence). The CDR3 consists of 16 residues. The CDR3 coding sequence is TGTGCCAGCAGTTGGGGAGACAGGTTAAACTCCTACGAGCAGTACTTC. Its translation is CASSWGDRLNSYEQYF.

V and J are TRBV15 and TRBJ2-7; perhaps TRBD2 as D (5 bases). Germline CDR1 reads LNHNV; CDR2 reads YYDKDF (reference sequence). V shed 2 bases and J shed 4 bases, with 15 bases lying between them. The CDR3 is 15 amino acids. For the CDR3, the DNA is TGTGCCACCAGCAGACACAAGACCGGGGAATACGAGCAGTACTTC. Translation: CATSRHKTGEYEQYF.

In its sample, this clone was seen once. The chain couples TRBV11-3 to TRBJ2-1; the match to TRBD2 covers 7 bases. Germline CDR1 reads SGHNT; CDR2 reads YENEEA. Losses at the gene ends were 4 bases for V and 8 bases for J; bases not matched to a gene: 5. This CDR3 has 13 residues. Written as DNA, the CDR3 is TGTGCCAGCAGCTCCGGGGGGATCGATGAGCAGTTCTTC. Its protein is CASSSGGIDEQFF.

The chain combines TRBV5-4 with TRBJ1-1; TRBD1 matches 9 bases. Germline CDR1 reads SGHNT; CDR2 reads YYREEE (reference sequence). The CDR3 consists of 15 residues. V was clipped by 2 bases and J by 2 bases; unmatched bases: 4. CDR3 residues: CASSFWGQGNTEAFF. The CDR3 coding sequence is TGTGCCAGCAGCTTTTGGGGACAGGGTAACACTGAAGCTTTCTTT.

V is TRBV7-2 and J is TRBJ1-4, with a possible D match to TRBD1 (6 bases). The CDR3 runs to 15 residues. In germline, CDR1 is SGHTA, CDR2 FQGNSA. V gave up 5 bases and J gave up 8 bases, with 18 bases separating them. CDR3 DNA sequence: TGTGCCAGCAGCCCCCAGGGGCCTGGGTTGGAAAAACTGTTTTTT. Its translation is CASSPQGPGLEKLFF. The full variable domain, in which reference TRBV7-2 and TRBJ1-4 provide the parts outside the CDR3, is GAGVSQSPSNKVTEKGKDVELRCDPISGHTALYWYRQSLGQGLEFLIYFQGNSAPDKSGLPSDRFSAERTGGSVSTLTIQRTQQEDSAVYLCASSPQGPGLEKLFFGSGTQLSVL.

Regarding this clone: Different DNA sequences within this sample yield the same CDR3. The chain uses TRBV18 and TRBJ1-1; D unclear. The germline V gene encodes CDR1 KGHSH and CDR2 LQKENI. This CDR3 is 13 amino acids long. The germline V and J ends were trimmed by 2 bases and 3 bases, with 7 bases remaining between them. Here the CDR3 DNA reads TGTGCCAGCTCACCAGGTGGGGACACTGAAGCTTTCTTT. It translates to CASSPGGDTEAFF.

The chain links TRBV18 to TRBJ2-1, with 8 bases aligning to TRBD1. This CDR3 spans 14 amino acids. With 3 bases clipped from V and 9 bases from J, the junction kept 7 bases outside the gene matches. From germline, CDR1 is KGHSH and CDR2 LQKENI. CDR3 amino acids: CASSPYGQGIEQFF. As DNA, the CDR3 is TGTGCCAGCTCACCCTACGGACAGGGTATTGAGCAGTTCTTC.

This rearrangement joins TRBV18 to TRBJ2-1; 8 bases are a match to TRBD1. CDR3 size: 15 residues. CDR1 is KGHSH, CDR2 LQKENI, per germline. V shed 0 bases and J 6 bases; nucleotides not matched to a gene: 4. This CDR3 reads CASSPPQGDINEQFF. The CDR3 DNA is TGTGCCAGCTCACCACCACAGGGGGACATCAATGAGCAGTTCTTC.